A single TCR beta chain is shown here with its context. In the source study's methods: Amplification of reference gene primers was used by the study to estimate nucleated cell counts. Profiled with immunoSEQ multiplex PCR; TCRdb holds only in-frame clones, not every one. That table supplies the V and J calls and clone size; D and trimming were determined from the DNA. Among about 170,000 clones listed, roughly nine tenths were seen once. The trim removed 8 bases at V and 7 bases at J, leaving 4 bases unmatched. Germline V gene data show CDR1 as SEHNR and CDR2 as FQNEAQ (reference sequence). The CDR3 has 12 residues. The source of the sample is a study of blood T cell repertoires in COVID-19. Turning to the study itself: Both acute and convalescent COVID-19 samples were obtained from the United States, Italy and Spain. T cells, B-cell-depleted T cells, or PBMCs provided the cDNA or gDNA that served as material.

This TCR was sampled from a woman between 55 and 75 years old with COVID-19, enrolled during active disease. Input material: peripheral blood. The chain joins TRBV7-9 to TRBJ1-5; 8 positions agree with TRBD1. CDR3 loop: CASAQGAQPQHF. For the CDR3, the DNA is TGTGCCAGCGCTCAGGGGGCCCAGCCCCAGCATTTT.